Sequencing of this T cell receptor beta chain was carried out in a study of preoperative IRX-2 immunotherapy in early breast cancer. The treatment is: preoperative locoregional IRX-2 cytokine immunotherapy. Patients received preoperative, locoregional IRX-2 cytokine immunotherapy in a phase Ib study. The CDR3 contains 16 residues. The J segment lost 7 bases and the V segment lost 5 bases, leaving 14 bases of the junction unmatched. Germline V CDR1 and CDR2: SGHNT, YENEEA. Data came from immunoSEQ multiplex PCR; TCRdb stores just in-frame clones and leaves some out. The repertoire has approximately 26,000 clones, more than 65% of them found once; the top ten carry about 2%.

The source is a human donor with breast cancer. Source: lymph node tissue, taken before IRX-2 immunotherapy. The J gene is TRBJ2-5, the V gene TRBV11-3; 9 bases agree with TRBD2. Here the CDR3 reads CASSPGASGGSGTQYF. The CDR3 DNA sequence: TGTGCCAGCAGCCCCGGGGCGAGCGGGGGGTCGGGGACCCAGTACTTC.